The clone carrying this T cell receptor beta chain was counted only a few times. For the second PCR, which ran for about 6 to 11 cycles, a sample-barcoded 5' primer and a J-beta primer mix were used. TCRdb reprocessed the 5' RACE reads via MiXCR and lists one record per CDR3 protein. The table shows about a million distinct CDR3 sequences, with around 48% occurring only once. This specimen comes from a study of blood T cells in healthy people across ages. Overall study: Template switching picked up about one barcoded beta molecule for each two T cells.

This CDR3 is 12 amino acids long. V trimming: 2 bases; J trimming: 5 bases; junction bases outside the gene matches: 0. CDR1 and CDR2 (germline): SGHNT, YYREEE (reference sequence). The rearrangement joins TRBV5-4 to TRBJ2-7, with 8 nucleotides matching TRBD2. Specimen: blood. This clonotype originated in a man younger than 45 in good health. The CDR3: CASSFGGDEQYF. The CDR3 bases are TGTGCCAGCAGCTTCGGGGGGGACGAGCAGTACTTC.